This record covers a single TCR beta chain. Its matching antigen is unknown. TCRdb keeps only in-frame clones here, not all; method: immunoSEQ multiplex PCR. The sample lists tens of thousands of clones, about 90% occurring once. The sample is drawn from a study of OX40 agonist ivuxolimab in advanced cancers. Study-level information: A partial response was reached by three patients: one with hepatocellular carcinoma and two with cutaneous melanoma. Study observations and caveats: The study found that CD8+ T cells averaged more expanded clones than CD4+. Antigen targets of the expanded peripheral T cells went undetermined. Clonal expansion was seen in CD4+ and CD8+ blood T cells by week 6 at 0.1 to 3.0 mg/kg.

The sequenced sample was CD4+ or CD8+ T cells sorted from blood, obtained in a trial of the OX40 agonist ivuxolimab. This sequence was found in an adult with an advanced solid tumor such as melanoma, head and neck, liver or kidney cancer.

CDR3 DNA: TGTGCCATATACCAAAGCCGAAGGACAGAATTCTATGGCTACACCTTC. This gives the protein CAIYQSRRTEFYGYTF. The genes are TRBV5-3 and TRBJ1-2; tentative D call: TRBD1 (6 bases). TRBV5-3 is treated as an ORF (open reading frame) with a function not yet certain. This CDR3 is 16 amino acids long. Trimming left V 9 bases short and J 4 bases short, with 25 bases between.